The rows below give T cell receptor beta chains drawn from one sample of a study of shared clonotypes between healthy human individuals. TCRdb keeps only in-frame clones here, not all; method: immunoSEQ multiplex PCR. This sample carries 1.5 million to 2.5 million clones, roughly 94% of them seen once, and the ten largest clones take 1% to 1.5%. The source material was naive CD8+ T cells sorted from blood. These receptors were collected from a man aged 18 to 30 in good health. Each CDR3 is given with its conserved first and last residue. D genes are given only for firm matches.

DNA: TGTGCCAGCAGTGAATCGGCACTCCCTAACTACACCTTC; CDR3: CASSESALPNYTF; D: NA; J: TRBJ1-2; V: TRBV25-1
DNA: TGTGCCAGCAGTTATACTGCCGGGACAGTTTATGGCTACACCTTC; CDR3: CASSYTAGTVYGYTF; D: TRBD1; J: TRBJ1-2; V: TRBV6-5
DNA: TGTGCCAGCAGCCTGGGGGGGAGTACCTACGAGCAGTACTTC; CDR3: CASSLGGSTYEQYF; D: TRBD2; J: TRBJ2-7; V: TRBV7-2
DNA: TGTGCCACGCAAGGGACAGGGGGCTACAAAGCTTTCTTT; CDR3: CATQGTGGYKAFF; D: TRBD1; J: TRBJ1-1; V: TRBV27
DNA: TGTGCCAGCAGCTTAATCGAAAGCGGGAGCTACTACGAGCAGTACTTC; CDR3: CASSLIESGSYYEQYF; D: TRBD2; J: TRBJ2-7; V: TRBV7-9
DNA: TGCAGCGTTGAAGGCGGCCAAAGCTCCTACAATGAGCAGTTCTTC; CDR3: CSVEGGQSSYNEQFF; D: NA; J: TRBJ2-1; V: TRBV29-1
DNA: TGTGCCAGCAGTTTAGTACTGCCCCACGGGACCGGGGAGCTGTTTTTT; CDR3: CASSLVLPHGTGELFF; D: NA; J: TRBJ2-2; V: TRBV27
DNA: TGTGCCAGCAGCTTAGAAGCCGGCTCTTATGCCTACGAGCAGTACTTC; CDR3: CASSLEAGSYAYEQYF; D: NA; J: TRBJ2-7; V: TRBV11-2
DNA: TGTGCCAGCAGTTTATACAGGGAAACTGAAGCTTTCTTT; CDR3: CASSLYRETEAFF; D: NA; J: TRBJ1-1; V: TRBV27
DNA: TGTGCCAGCAGTCACAAAGGGGGCGCGGGAGGCTACACCTTC; CDR3: CASSHKGGAGGYTF; D: TRBD1; J: TRBJ1-2; V: TRBV27
DNA: TGCGCCAGCAGCCAAGAGACAGGGGGATCCTACGAGCAGTACTTC; CDR3: CASSQETGGSYEQYF; D: TRBD1; J: TRBJ2-7; V: TRBV4-1
DNA: TGTGCCAGCAGCTTTCGGACAGCTGACTATAATTCACCCCTCCACTTT; CDR3: CASSFRTADYNSPLHF; D: NA; J: TRBJ1-6; V: TRBV7-6
DNA: TGTGCCAGCAGTGAAGATCTCAATGAGCAGTTCTTC; CDR3: CASSEDLNEQFF; D: NA; J: TRBJ2-1; V: TRBV6-1
DNA: TGTGCCAGTGCGGACAGGGCCTATAATTCACCCCTCCACTTT; CDR3: CASADRAYNSPLHF; D: TRBD1; J: TRBJ1-6; V: TRBV19
DNA: TGTGCCAGCAGCCTCCTGGATGGGGGCCCTGCAACTAATGAAAAACTGTTTTTT; CDR3: CASSLLDGGPATNEKLFF; D: NA; J: TRBJ1-4; V: TRBV5-8
DNA: TGTGCCAGCAGTCCCACGGGCCCATCCTACAATGAGCAGTTCTTC; CDR3: CASSPTGPSYNEQFF; D: NA; J: TRBJ2-1; V: TRBV27
DNA: TGTGCCAGCAGCTTAACAGGGCCCTACGAGCAGTACTTC; CDR3: CASSLTGPYEQYF; D: NA; J: TRBJ2-7; V: TRBV11-2
DNA: TGTGCCAGCAGTTTTTCCGCAGGTCATAATTCACCCCTCCACTTT; CDR3: CASSFSAGHNSPLHF; D: NA; J: TRBJ1-6; V: TRBV27